This paragraph reports one TCR beta chain. The CDR3 contains 17 residues. Authors' processing steps: Reference gene primer amplification gave nucleated cell count estimates. Some clones are missing from TCRdb's copy, which holds only in-frame ones; the method was immunoSEQ multiplex PCR. V, J and clone size reflect that table, while D and trimming were determined from the DNA. The sample carries roughly 52,000 clones, roughly 85% recorded once. The data were obtained in a study of blood T cell repertoires in COVID-19. Study background: The United States, Italy and Spain provided the acute and convalescent COVID-19 samples. The analysed material was cDNA or gDNA that came from T cells, B-cell-depleted T cells, or PBMCs.

The sequencing input was peripheral blood. The sequence came from a human donor in a cohort sampled during active or convalescent COVID-19. J is TRBJ1-5 and V is TRBV21-1; the table's D call TRBD1 went unverified against the DNA. TRBV21-1 is termed a pseudogene. The CDR3 protein is CASSKETGGESNQPQHF. The CDR3 nucleotides read TGTGCCAGCAGCAAAGAGACAGGGGGCGAGAGCAATCAGCCCCAGCATTTT.